A single sample is the source of the 14 T cell receptor beta chains below, sequenced in a study of shared clonotypes between healthy human individuals. CD8 cells classed as naive were CD45RO-negative and positively selected for CCR7, excluding terminally differentiated effector memory CD45RA+ cells. This table comes from immunoSEQ multiplex PCR, and its TCRdb copy is limited to in-frame clones, with some not included. The sample has about 580,000 clones, roughly 98% seen once; the top ten hold 0.3%. Sequenced material: naive CD8+ T cells sorted from blood. The receptors derive from a man aged 25-45 years in good health.

The V and J genes are TRBV5-8 and TRBJ2-7; D might be TRBD1 (6 bases). The CDR3 length is 14 residues. CDR1 is SGHTS and CDR2 is YDEGEE in the germline V gene. V lost 2 bases and J lost 1, with 10 bases in between. CDR3 in amino acids: CASSFRQGSYEQYF. In nucleotides, the CDR3 is TGTGCCAGCAGCTTTAGGCAGGGGTCCTACGAGCAGTACTTC.

The chain recombines TRBV7-9 with TRBJ2-1; 7 bases fit TRBD2. Unmatched junction bases numbered 4, after V lost 0 bases and J lost 8 bases. Germline V CDR1 and CDR2: SEHNR, FQNEAQ (reference sequence). CDR3 length: 14 amino acids. The CDR3 loop reads CASSLAGGDDEQFF. CDR3 nucleotides: TGTGCCAGCAGCTTAGCGGGAGGGGATGATGAGCAGTTCTTC. The full variable domain, completed using reference TRBV7-9 and TRBJ2-1, is DTGVSQNPRHKITKRGQNVTFRCDPISEHNRLYWYRQTLGQGPEFLTYFQNEAQLEKSRLLSDRFSAERPKGSFSTLEIQRTEQGDSAMYLCASSLAGGDDEQFFGPGTRLTVL.

The genes are TRBV19 and TRBJ2-7; 13 positions match TRBD2. The germline V gene has CDR1 LNHDA and CDR2 SQIVND (reference sequence). Losses at the gene ends were 5 bases for V and 0 bases for J; bases not matched to a gene: 4. This CDR3 is 16 amino acids long. The DNA of the CDR3 is TGTGCCAGTAGTGAGGGACTAGCGGGAACCTCCTACGAGCAGTACTTC. Encoded protein: CASSEGLAGTSYEQYF.

This clone showed up just once. The V and J genes are TRBV27 and TRBJ2-3; possibly TRBD2 for D (5 bases). The germline V gene encodes CDR1 MNHEY and CDR2 SMNVEV (reference sequence). The V end was cut by 5 bases, the J end by 6 bases, with 12 bases between. This CDR3 is 13 amino acids long. The CDR3 region is CASSLGVLDTQYF. Here the CDR3 DNA reads TGTGCCAGCAGTCTCGGGGTACTGGATACGCAGTATTTT.

The chain has TRBV28 and TRBJ1-1, with a possible D match to TRBD1 (5 bases). CDR1 MDHEN and CDR2 SYDVKM come from the germline V gene. Between the trimmed V and J ends, which lost 7 bases and 6 bases, there was a span of 12 bases. CDR3 length: 12 residues. The CDR3 bases are TGTGCCAGCACACCCACGGGGCCTGAAGCTTTCTTT. It codes for CASTPTGPEAFF. The full variable domain, rest sourced from reference TRBV28 and TRBJ1-1, is DVKVTQSSRYLVKRTGEKVFLECVQDMDHENMFWYRQDPGLGLRLIYFSYDVKMKEKGDIPEGYSVSREKKERFSLILESASTNQTSMYLCASTPTGPEAFFGQGTRLTVV.

In its sample, this clone was seen once. CDR3 protein: CASSLDYNEQFF. DNA of the CDR3: TGTGCCAGCAGCCTGGACTACAATGAGCAGTTCTTC. The rearrangement uses TRBV14 and TRBJ2-1, with D unresolved. The germline V gene has CDR1 SGHDN and CDR2 FVKESK. The germline V and J ends were trimmed by 4 bases and 3 bases, with 4 bases remaining between them. This CDR3 spans 12 amino acids.

CDR3 in DNA: TGTGCCAGCAGCTTACGGGGACAGTCCTACGAGCAGTACTTC. This encodes CASSLRGQSYEQYF. J is TRBJ2-7 and V is TRBV7-9; 7 bases are shared with TRBD1. The CDR3 extends over 14 amino acids. Germline CDR1 reads SEHNR; CDR2 reads FQNEAQ (reference sequence). V was clipped by 2 bases and J by 1 base; unmatched bases: 2.

A note on this clone: A junction boundary mismatches the germline segment, possibly from a read error. This chain connects TRBV7-9 to TRBJ2-1; TRBD1 or TRBD2 may be the D gene (5 bases each). The CDR3 runs to 12 residues. CDR1 and CDR2 from the germline V gene are SEHNR and FQNEAQ (reference sequence). The CDR3 sequence is CASSLYGASRVF. The CDR3 DNA reads TGTGCCAGCAGCTTATACGGGGCTAGTCGGGTCTTC.

This chain uses TRBV27 with TRBJ1-5, with 8 nucleotides matching TRBD1. The CDR3 totals 14 residues. Trimming took 5 bases from V and 4 from J; bases not matched to a gene: 4. The germline CDR1 and CDR2 sequences are MNHEY and SMNVEV (reference sequence). The CDR3 is CASSPRTGNQPQHF. The CDR3 DNA is TGTGCCAGCAGTCCGAGGACAGGGAATCAGCCCCAGCATTTT.

This chain uses TRBV7-8 with TRBJ2-3, with 12 bases aligning to TRBD2. The ends lost 4 bases at V and 6 bases at J; junction bases unmatched: 14. This CDR3 comprises 18 residues. CDR1 and CDR2 from the germline V gene are SGHVS and FQNEAQ. The CDR3 DNA follows: TGTGCCAGCAGCTCTGATCGGACTAGCGGGAAAAGTACGGATACGCAGTATTTT. Translation gives CASSSDRTSGKSTDTQYF.

Points on this clone: The sample has other DNA sequences that encode this CDR3 too. This chain links TRBV5-1 with TRBJ2-7; the D call may be TRBD1 or TRBD2 (5 bases each). This CDR3 is 13 amino acids long. Germline-derived CDR1 and CDR2 are SGHRS and YFSETQ. V was trimmed by 3 bases and J by 0 bases, leaving 7 bases between them. The CDR3 DNA reads TGCGCCAGCAGCTGGGACCGCTCCTACGAGCAGTACTTC. Protein product: CASSWDRSYEQYF.

The chain employs TRBV7-9 and TRBJ2-3; D is unresolved. V was pared by 11 bases and J by 0 bases, with 6 bases between. The length of the CDR3 is 11 residues. Germline V gene sequence: CDR1 SEHNR, CDR2 FQNEAQ (reference sequence). This CDR3 is CAATSTDTQYF. CDR3 DNA: TGTGCCGCGACGAGCACAGATACGCAGTATTTT.

The J gene is TRBJ2-7, the V gene TRBV4-3; a possible D gene is TRBD2 (6 bases). Germline V gene lookup returns CDR1 LGHNA and CDR2 YSLEER. The CDR3 spans 15 residues. Trimming pared 0 bases from V and 1 base from J, leaving 10 bases between. The CDR3 sequence: CASSQDLAGSYEQYF. The CDR3 DNA follows: TGCGCCAGCAGCCAAGATCTCGCGGGATCCTACGAGCAGTACTTC.

The V call is TRBV7-9, the J call TRBJ2-7; D remains ambiguous. Germline values: CDR1 SEHNR, CDR2 FQNEAQ (reference sequence). This CDR3 contains 16 residues. In nucleotides, the CDR3 is TGTGCGACCAACCGTCCCGAGGACGCTAGTTCCTACGAGCAGTACTTC. This encodes CATNRPEDASSYEQYF.